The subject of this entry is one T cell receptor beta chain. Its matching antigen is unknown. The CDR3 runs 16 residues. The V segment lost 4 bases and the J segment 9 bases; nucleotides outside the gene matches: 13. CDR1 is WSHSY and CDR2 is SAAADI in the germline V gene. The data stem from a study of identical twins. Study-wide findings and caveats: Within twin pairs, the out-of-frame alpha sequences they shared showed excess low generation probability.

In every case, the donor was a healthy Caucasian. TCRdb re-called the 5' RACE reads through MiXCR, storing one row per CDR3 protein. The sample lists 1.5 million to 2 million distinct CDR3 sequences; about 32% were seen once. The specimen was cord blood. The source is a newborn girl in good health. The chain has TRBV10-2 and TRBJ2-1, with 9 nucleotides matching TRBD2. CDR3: CASSVVSGGLGGEQFF. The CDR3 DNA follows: TGCGCCAGCAGTGTCGTAAGCGGGGGGCTTGGGGGTGAGCAGTTCTTC.